This TCR beta chain was documented in a study of cytomegalovirus exposure and HLA in healthy donors. Overall study context: Later, an analysis reported that the approximately 120 validation repertoires had used the same platform as the approximately 630 first-cohort repertoires.

Repertoires were generated with immunoSEQ multiplex PCR, while TCRdb's copy carries only in-frame clones and drops some. The sample records about 110,000 clones, around 82% being singletons. In the case of this clone: Antigen specificity is unknown.

Study conclusions and caveats: Three chains linked to CMV were shown in vitro to be specific for CMV antigens. Reports credit the classifier with highly specific, highly sensitive diagnosis of cytomegalovirus status. The finding came from a later analysis; first-cohort TCR clusters tended to co-occur in the roughly 110 validation repertoires.

Sequenced: PBMCs. This clonotype was obtained from a woman aged 18-30 years in good health and CMV-seronegative.

The chain's CDR3 is CASSDTPEGVDQPQHF. The CDR3 coding sequence is TGTGCCAGCAGTGATACACCTGAAGGGGTTGATCAGCCCCAGCATTTT. The V and J genes are TRBV6-1 and TRBJ1-5; D possibly corresponds to TRBD1 (5 bases). The CDR3 is 16 amino acids. Trimming left V 3 bases short and J 5 bases short, with 17 bases between. Germline V CDR1 and CDR2: MNHNS, SASEGT.